These 17 T cell receptor beta chains share one sample of origin, sequenced in a study of T cells expressing NK-cell markers. Reprocessing the 5' RACE reads, TCRdb reports a single entry for every CDR3 protein and omits DNA. This sample carries 350,000 to 450,000 distinct CDR3 sequences, with 5% to 5.5% going to the ten biggest clones. The sample consisted of blood T cells: a sorted CD56 or NKG2C T cell subset, CD4+ or CD8+ T cells, or bulk PBMC T cells (not recorded which). Receptors were obtained from a man aged 18 to 70 in good health.

J is TRBJ2-1 and V is TRBV11-2; checking the TCRdb D call of TRBD2 is not possible without DNA. Looked up from germline, CDR1 is SGHAT and CDR2 is FQNNGV. CDR3 length: 14 residues. CDR3 loop: CASASGQRVNEQFF.

This chain links TRBV5-1 with TRBJ1-2; TCRdb picks TRBD1, but there is no DNA to check that call. The germline CDR1 and CDR2 sequences are SGHRS and YFSETQ. The CDR3 runs 16 residues. CDR3: CASSLDCRDRNYGYTF.

The V and J genes are TRBV7-9 and TRBJ2-1; there is no DNA to check the TCRdb D call of TRBD2. The CDR3 runs to 15 residues. Germline lookup yields CDR1 SEHNR and CDR2 FQNEAQ (reference sequence). The CDR3 loop is CASSPRGGGYNEQFF.

This chain joins TRBV25-1 and TRBJ2-1; without DNA, the TCRdb call of TRBD1 cannot be checked. The CDR3 extends over 15 amino acids. CDR1 is MGHDK, CDR2 SYGVNS, per germline. CDR3 sequence reads: CASSSRGGGGNEQFF.

The CDR3 loop is CSAQGDPNSPLHF. This chain joins TRBV20-1 and TRBJ1-6; TCRdb picks TRBD1, but there is no DNA to check that call. The CDR3 consists of 13 residues. Germline CDR1 and CDR2: DFQATT and SNEGSKA (reference sequence).

This sequence joins TRBV2 and TRBJ2-7; TCRdb lists TRBD1, though no DNA is available to test this call. This CDR3 spans 14 amino acids. The germline V gene has CDR1 SNHLY and CDR2 FYNNEI. The CDR3: CASSFLLTGYEQYF.

This chain connects TRBV5-1 to TRBJ2-4; TCRdb proposes TRBD1, but this gene call is untestable without DNA. Germline CDR1 SGHRS, CDR2 YFSETQ. The CDR3 consists of 16 residues. CDR3 residues: CASSPGGAADANIQYF. Full variable domain (outside the CDR3, taken from reference TRBV5-1 and TRBJ2-4): KAGVTQTPRYLIKTRGQQVTLSCSPISGHRSVSWYQQTPGQGLQFLFEYFSETQRNKGNFPGRFSGRQFSNSRSEMNVSTLELGDSALYLCASSPGGAADANIQYFGAGTRLSVL.

The rearrangement joins TRBV7-9 to TRBJ1-4. The germline V gene has CDR1 SEHNR and CDR2 FQNEAQ (reference sequence). The CDR3 is made up of 14 amino acids. The chain's CDR3 is CASSLTTSNEKLFF.

CDR3 loop: CASSARAEGYTF. This chain connects TRBV6-1 to TRBJ1-2; the D call of TRBD1 rests on TCRdb alone, since no DNA is present to check it. The V gene's germline CDR1 is MNHNS and CDR2 SASEGT. CDR3 length: 12 residues.

V usage is TRBV12-3 or TRBV12-4 and J usage is TRBJ2-4. The CDR3 length is 15 residues. The CDR3 is CASSLTNLAKNIQYF.

The chain carries TRBV19 and TRBJ2-3; TCRdb reports TRBD1, a call that lacks DNA to check it against. The CDR3 spans 17 residues. Germline V gene data show CDR1 as LNHDA and CDR2 as SQIVND (reference sequence). This chain's CDR3 is CASSPGRGRIDTDTQYF. Supplemented by reference TRBV19 and TRBJ2-3, the full variable domain reads DGGITQSPKYLFRKEGQNVTLSCEQNLNHDAMYWYRQDPGQGLRLIYYSQIVNDFQKGDIAEGYSVSREKKESFPLTVTSAQKNPTAFYLCASSPGRGRIDTDTQYFGPGTRLTVL.

The chain links TRBV15 to TRBJ2-3; the TCRdb call, TRBD1, lacks DNA for checking. The CDR3 extends over 18 amino acids. CDR1 is LNHNV, CDR2 YYDKDF, per germline (reference sequence). This chain's CDR3 is CATSRDSGFSPSTDTQYF.

The CDR3 spells CAFHGGTSGANVLTF. The chain recombines TRBV6-1 with TRBJ2-6. Germline V gene sequence: CDR1 MNHNS, CDR2 SASEGT. The CDR3 is made up of 15 amino acids.

V and J are TRBV7-2 and TRBJ2-5; TCRdb outputs TRBD1, but without DNA this stays unchecked. From germline, CDR1 is SGHTA and CDR2 FQGNSA. This CDR3 has 17 residues. CDR3 sequence reads: CASSLALGAGGRETQYF.

The chain employs TRBV7-2 and TRBJ2-3; lacking DNA, the TRBD1 call made by TCRdb goes unchecked. The germline gives CDR1 SGHTA, CDR2 FQGNSA. The CDR3 is 15 amino acids. CDR3: CASSSVGVGTDTQYF.

V and J are TRBV28 and TRBJ2-2; there is no DNA to check the TCRdb D call of TRBD1. The CDR3 spans 13 residues. Germline CDR1 reads MDHEN; CDR2 reads SYDVKM. CDR3: CASWGADTGELFF.

The chain links TRBV11-2 to TRBJ2-3; TCRdb selects TRBD1, and the lack of DNA leaves this call unchecked. CDR3 length: 16 amino acids. The V gene's germline CDR1 is SGHAT and CDR2 FQNNGV. The CDR3 sequence is CASSLRTDGRTDTQYF.